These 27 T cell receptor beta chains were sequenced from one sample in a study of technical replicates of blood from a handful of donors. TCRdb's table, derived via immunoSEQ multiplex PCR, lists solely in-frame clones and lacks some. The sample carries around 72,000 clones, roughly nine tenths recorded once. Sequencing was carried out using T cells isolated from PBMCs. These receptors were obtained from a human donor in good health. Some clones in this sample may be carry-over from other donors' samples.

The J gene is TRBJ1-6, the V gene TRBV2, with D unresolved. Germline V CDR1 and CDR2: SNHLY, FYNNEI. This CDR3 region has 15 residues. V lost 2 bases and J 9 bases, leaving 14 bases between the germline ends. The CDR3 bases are TGTGCCAGCAGTGAATTATCGGGTGGTGGTTCACCCCTCCACTTT. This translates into CASSELSGGGSPLHF.

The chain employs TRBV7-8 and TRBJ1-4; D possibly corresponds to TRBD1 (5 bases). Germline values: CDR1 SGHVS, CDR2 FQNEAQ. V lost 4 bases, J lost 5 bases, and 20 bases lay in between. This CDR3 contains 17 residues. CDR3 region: CASSSKPIGTDNEKLFF. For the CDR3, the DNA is TGTGCCAGCAGCTCGAAACCGATAGGGACTGACAATGAAAAACTGTTTTTT.

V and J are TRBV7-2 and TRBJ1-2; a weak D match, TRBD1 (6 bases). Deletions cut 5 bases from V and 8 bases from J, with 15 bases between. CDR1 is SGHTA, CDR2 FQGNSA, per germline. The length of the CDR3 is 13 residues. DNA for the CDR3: TGTGCCAGCAGCCTACGATGGACAGCGGGCTACACCTTC. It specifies CASSLRWTAGYTF. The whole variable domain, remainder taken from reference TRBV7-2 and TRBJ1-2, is GAGVSQSPSNKVTEKGKDVELRCDPISGHTALYWYRQSLGQGLEFLIYFQGNSAPDKSGLPSDRFSAERTGGSVSTLTIQRTQQEDSAVYLCASSLRWTAGYTFGSGTRLTVV.

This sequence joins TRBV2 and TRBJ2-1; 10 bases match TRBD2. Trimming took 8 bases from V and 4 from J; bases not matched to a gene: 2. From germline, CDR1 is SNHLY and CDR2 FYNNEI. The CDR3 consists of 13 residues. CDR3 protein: CASVAGGYNEQFF. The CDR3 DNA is TGTGCCAGCGTAGCGGGAGGATACAATGAGCAGTTCTTC.

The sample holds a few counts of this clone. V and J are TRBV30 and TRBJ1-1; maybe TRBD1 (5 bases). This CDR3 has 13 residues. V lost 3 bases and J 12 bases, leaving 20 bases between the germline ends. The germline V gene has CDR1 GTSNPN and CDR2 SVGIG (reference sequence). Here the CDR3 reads CAWRQSMGGESFF. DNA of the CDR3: TGTGCCTGGAGGCAAAGCATGGGGGGAGAATCTTTCTTT.

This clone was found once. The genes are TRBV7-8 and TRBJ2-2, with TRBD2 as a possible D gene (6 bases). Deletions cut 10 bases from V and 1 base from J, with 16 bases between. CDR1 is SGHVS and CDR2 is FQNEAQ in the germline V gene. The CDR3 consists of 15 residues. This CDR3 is CANYPRGMNTGELFF. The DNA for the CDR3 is TGTGCCAACTATCCTCGGGGGATGAACACCGGGGAGCTGTTTTTT.

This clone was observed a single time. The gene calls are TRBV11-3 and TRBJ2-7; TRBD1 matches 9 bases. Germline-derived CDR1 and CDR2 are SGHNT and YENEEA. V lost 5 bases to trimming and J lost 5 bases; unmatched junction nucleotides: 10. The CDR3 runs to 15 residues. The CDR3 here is CASSHRDRVFNEQYF. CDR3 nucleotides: TGTGCCAGCAGCCACCGGGACAGGGTTTTCAACGAGCAGTACTTC.

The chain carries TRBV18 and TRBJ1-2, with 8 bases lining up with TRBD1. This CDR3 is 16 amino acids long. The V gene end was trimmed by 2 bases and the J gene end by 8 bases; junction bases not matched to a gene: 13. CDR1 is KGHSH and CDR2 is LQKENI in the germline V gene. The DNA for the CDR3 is TGTGCCAGCTCACCAAATACAGGGGGAGAAATACGCGGCTACACCTTC. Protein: CASSPNTGGEIRGYTF. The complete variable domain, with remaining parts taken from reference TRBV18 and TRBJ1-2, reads NAGVMQNPRHLVRRRGQEARLRCSPMKGHSHVYWYRQLPEEGLKFMVYLQKENIIDESGMPKERFSAEFPKEGPSILRIQQVVRGDSAAYFCASSPNTGGEIRGYTFGSGTRLTVV.

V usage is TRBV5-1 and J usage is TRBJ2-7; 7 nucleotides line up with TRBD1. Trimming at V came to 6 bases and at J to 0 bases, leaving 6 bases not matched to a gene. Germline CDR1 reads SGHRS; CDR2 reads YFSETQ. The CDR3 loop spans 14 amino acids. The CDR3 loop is CASKGQFRSYEQYF. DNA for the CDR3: TGCGCCAGCAAGGGACAGTTTCGCTCCTACGAGCAGTACTTC.

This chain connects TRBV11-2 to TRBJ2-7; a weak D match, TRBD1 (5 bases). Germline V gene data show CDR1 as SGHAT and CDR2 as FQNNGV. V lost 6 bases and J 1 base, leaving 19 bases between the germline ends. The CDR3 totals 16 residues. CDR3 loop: CASRKIRGGSSYEQYF. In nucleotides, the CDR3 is TGTGCCAGCAGAAAAATTAGGGGCGGTTCTTCCTACGAGCAGTACTTC. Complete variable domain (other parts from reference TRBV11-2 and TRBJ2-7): EAGVAQSPRYKIIEKRQSVAFWCNPISGHATLYWYQQILGQGPKLLIQFQNNGVVDDSQLPKDRFSAERLKGVDSTLKIQPAKLEDSAVYLCASRKIRGGSSYEQYFGPGTRLTVT.

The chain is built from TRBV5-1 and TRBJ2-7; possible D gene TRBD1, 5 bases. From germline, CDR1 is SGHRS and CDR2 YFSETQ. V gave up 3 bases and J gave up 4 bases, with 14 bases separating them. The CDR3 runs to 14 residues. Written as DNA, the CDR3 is TGCGCCAGCAGCTCCTCGACAGATAAGTACGAGCAGTACTTC. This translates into CASSSSTDKYEQYF.

The DNA of the CDR3 is TGTGCCATCAGTGAATTCAACTCCTGGGAGCAGTTCTTC. Translated: CAISEFNSWEQFF. The chain carries TRBV10-3 and TRBJ2-1; D gene uncertain. The V end was cut by 3 bases, the J end by 10 bases, with 13 bases between. The CDR3 runs to 13 residues. The germline V gene encodes CDR1 ENHRY and CDR2 SYGVKD.

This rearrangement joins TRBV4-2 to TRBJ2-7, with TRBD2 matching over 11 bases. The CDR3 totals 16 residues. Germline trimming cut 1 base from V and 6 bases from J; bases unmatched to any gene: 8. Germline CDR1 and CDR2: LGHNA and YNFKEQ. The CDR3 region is CASSQAELAGAGEQYF. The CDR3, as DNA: TGTGCCAGCAGCCAAGCGGAACTAGCGGGGGCCGGCGAGCAGTACTTC.

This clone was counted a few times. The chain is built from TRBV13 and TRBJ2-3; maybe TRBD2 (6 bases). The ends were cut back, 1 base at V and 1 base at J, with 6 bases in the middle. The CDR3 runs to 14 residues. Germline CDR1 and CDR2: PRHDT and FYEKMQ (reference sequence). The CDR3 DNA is TGTGCCAGCAGCTTAGCGGGAGGCACAGATACGCAGTATTTT. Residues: CASSLAGGTDTQYF.

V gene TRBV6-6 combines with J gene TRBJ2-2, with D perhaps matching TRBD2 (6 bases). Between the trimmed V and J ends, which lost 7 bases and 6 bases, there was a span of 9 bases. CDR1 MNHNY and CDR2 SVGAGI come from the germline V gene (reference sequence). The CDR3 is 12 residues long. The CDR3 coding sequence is TGTGCCAGCACCCCGGGAGCCGGGGAGCTGTTTTTT. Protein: CASTPGAGELFF.

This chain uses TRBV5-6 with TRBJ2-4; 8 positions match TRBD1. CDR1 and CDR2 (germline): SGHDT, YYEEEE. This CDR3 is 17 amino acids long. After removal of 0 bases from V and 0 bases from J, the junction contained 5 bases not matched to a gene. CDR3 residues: CASSLDRGTLAKNIQYF. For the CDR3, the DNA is TGTGCCAGCAGCTTGGACAGGGGGACCCTAGCCAAAAACATTCAGTACTTC.

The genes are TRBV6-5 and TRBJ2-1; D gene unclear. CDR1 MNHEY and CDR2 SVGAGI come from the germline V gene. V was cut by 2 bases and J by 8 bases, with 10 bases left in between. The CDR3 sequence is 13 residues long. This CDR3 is CASSYTGWDEQFF. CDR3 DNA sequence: TGTGCCAGCAGTTACACCGGGTGGGATGAGCAGTTCTTC.

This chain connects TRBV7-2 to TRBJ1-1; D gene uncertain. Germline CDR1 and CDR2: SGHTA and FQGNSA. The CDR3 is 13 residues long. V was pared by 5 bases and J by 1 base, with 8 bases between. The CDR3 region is CASSISRNTEAFF. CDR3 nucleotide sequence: TGTGCCAGCAGCATCTCTAGGAACACTGAAGCTTTCTTT.

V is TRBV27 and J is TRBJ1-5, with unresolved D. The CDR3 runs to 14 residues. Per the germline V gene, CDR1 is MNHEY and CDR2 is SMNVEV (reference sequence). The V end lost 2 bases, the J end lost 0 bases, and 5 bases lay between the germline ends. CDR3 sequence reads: CASSLRGSNQPQHF. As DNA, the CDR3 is TGTGCCAGCAGTTTACGGGGTAGCAATCAGCCCCAGCATTTT.

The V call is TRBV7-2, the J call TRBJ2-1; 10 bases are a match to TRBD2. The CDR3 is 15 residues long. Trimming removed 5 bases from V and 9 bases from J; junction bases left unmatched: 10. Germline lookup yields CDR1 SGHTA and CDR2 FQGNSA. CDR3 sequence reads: CASSASILAGLEQFF. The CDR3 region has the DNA TGTGCCAGCAGCGCTAGTATACTAGCGGGGCTTGAGCAGTTCTTC.

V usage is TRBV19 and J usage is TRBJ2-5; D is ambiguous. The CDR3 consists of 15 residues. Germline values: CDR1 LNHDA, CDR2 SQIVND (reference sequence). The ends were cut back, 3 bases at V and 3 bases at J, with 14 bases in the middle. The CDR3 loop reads CASSIVLAGEETQYF. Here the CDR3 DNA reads TGTGCCAGTAGTATTGTTTTGGCCGGAGAAGAGACCCAGTACTTC.

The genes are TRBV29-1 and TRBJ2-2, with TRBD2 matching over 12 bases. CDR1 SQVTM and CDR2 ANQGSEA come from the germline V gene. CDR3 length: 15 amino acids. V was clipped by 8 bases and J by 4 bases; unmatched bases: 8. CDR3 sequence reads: CSPLAGGQSTGELFF. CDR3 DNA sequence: TGCAGCCCCCTAGCGGGAGGGCAGAGCACCGGGGAGCTGTTTTTT.

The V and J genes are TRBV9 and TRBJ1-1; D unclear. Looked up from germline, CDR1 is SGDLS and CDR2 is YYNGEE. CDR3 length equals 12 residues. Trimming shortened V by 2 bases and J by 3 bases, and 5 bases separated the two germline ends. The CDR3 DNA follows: TGTGCCAGCAGCGTGACTGACACTGAAGCTTTCTTT. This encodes CASSVTDTEAFF.

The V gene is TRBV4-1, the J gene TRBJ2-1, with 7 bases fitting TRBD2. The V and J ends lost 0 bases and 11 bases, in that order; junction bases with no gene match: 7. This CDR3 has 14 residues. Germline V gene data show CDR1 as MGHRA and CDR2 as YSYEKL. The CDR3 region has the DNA TGCGCCAGCAGCCAAGATCCTGGGACTACTCAGCAGTTCTTC. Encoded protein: CASSQDPGTTQQFF.

CDR3 DNA sequence: TGTGCCAGCAGTGTGGAGGGCTCTGGAAACACCATATATTTT. It specifies CASSVEGSGNTIYF. This chain links TRBV2 with TRBJ1-3; D is ambiguous. Germline-derived CDR1 and CDR2 are SNHLY and FYNNEI. V lost 4 bases and J 0 bases, leaving 7 bases between the germline ends. The length of the CDR3 is 14 residues.

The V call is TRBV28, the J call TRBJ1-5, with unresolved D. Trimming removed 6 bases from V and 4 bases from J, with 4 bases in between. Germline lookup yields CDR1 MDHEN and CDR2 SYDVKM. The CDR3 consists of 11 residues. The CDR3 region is CASSLNQPQHF. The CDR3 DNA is TGTGCCAGCAGCCTTAATCAGCCCCAGCATTTT.

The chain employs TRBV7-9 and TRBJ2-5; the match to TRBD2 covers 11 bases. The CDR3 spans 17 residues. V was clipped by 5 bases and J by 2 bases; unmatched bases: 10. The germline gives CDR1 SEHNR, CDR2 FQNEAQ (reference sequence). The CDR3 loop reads CASSPARTSGLQETQYF. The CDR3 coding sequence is TGTGCCAGCAGCCCTGCTAGGACTAGCGGGCTACAAGAGACCCAGTACTTC.